The entry that follows covers one TCR beta chain sequence. Assay: immunoSEQ multiplex PCR; the TCRdb copy retains only in-frame clones and omits some. Of about 89,000 clones listed, about 85% are singletons. The data are from a study of control samples from healthy donors and cancer patients. The CDR3 runs 14 residues. CDR1 and CDR2 from the germline V gene are SEHNR and FQNEAQ (reference sequence). With 7 bases clipped from V and 3 bases from J, the junction kept 8 bases outside the gene matches. The sequenced sample was blood. The sequence was collected from a woman aged 40 to 55 in good health. V is TRBV7-9 and J is TRBJ1-1; 7 bases line up with TRBD1. CDR3 nucleotide sequence: TGTGCCAGCACCGGGTCCGGGACAGACACTGAAGCTTTCTTT. Its protein is CASTGSGTDTEAFF.